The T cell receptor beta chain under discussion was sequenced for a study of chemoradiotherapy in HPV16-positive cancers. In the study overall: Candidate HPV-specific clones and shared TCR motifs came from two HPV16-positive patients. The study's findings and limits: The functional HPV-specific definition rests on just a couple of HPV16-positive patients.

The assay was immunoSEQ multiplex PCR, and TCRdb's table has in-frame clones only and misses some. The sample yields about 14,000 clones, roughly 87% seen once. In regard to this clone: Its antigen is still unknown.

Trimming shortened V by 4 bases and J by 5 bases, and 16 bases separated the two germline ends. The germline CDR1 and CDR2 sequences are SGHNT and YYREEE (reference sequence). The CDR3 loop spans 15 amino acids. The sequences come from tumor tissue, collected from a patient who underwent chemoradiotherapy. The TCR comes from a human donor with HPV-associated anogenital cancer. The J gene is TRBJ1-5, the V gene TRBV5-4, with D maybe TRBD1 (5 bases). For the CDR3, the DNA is TGTGCCAGCAGCCTGGGGGGGACCCCTGATCAGCCCCAGCATTTT. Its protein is CASSLGGTPDQPQHF.